A single TCR beta chain is shown here with its context. Germline CDR1 KGHSH, CDR2 LQKENI. V lost 6 bases and J lost 3, with 14 bases in between. The CDR3 totals 14 residues. Some clones are missing from TCRdb's copy, which holds only in-frame ones; the method was immunoSEQ multiplex PCR. The sample holds over 150,000 clones, approximately 85% seen once. The sample comes from a study of blood T cell repertoires in COVID-19. Sequenced material: PBMCs or T cells enriched from blood (not recorded which). V is TRBV18 and J is TRBJ1-1; a possible D gene is TRBD1 (5 bases). This clonotype originated in a young woman who had recovered from COVID-19. CDR3 coding DNA: TGTGCCAGCTCTGCCTCCCGGGGGGACACTGAAGCTTTCTTT. Translated: CASSASRGDTEAFF.